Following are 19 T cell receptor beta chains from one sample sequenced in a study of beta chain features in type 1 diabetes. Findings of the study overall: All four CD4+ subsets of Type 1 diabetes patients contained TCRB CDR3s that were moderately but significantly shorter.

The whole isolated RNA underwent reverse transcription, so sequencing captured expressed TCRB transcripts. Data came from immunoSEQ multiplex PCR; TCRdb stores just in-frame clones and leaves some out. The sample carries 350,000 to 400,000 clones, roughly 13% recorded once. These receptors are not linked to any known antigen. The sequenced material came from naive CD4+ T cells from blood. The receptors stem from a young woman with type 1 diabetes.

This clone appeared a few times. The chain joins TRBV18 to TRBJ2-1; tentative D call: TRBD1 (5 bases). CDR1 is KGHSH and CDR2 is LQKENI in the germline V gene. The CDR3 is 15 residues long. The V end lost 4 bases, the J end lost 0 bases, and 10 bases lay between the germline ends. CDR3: CASSLQGGSYNEQFF. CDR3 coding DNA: TGTGCCAGCTCACTCCAGGGCGGCTCCTACAATGAGCAGTTCTTC.

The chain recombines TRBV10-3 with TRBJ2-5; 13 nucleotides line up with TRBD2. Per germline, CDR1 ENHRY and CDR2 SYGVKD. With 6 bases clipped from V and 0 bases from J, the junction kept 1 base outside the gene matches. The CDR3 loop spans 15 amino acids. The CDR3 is CAIRGTSGNQETQYF. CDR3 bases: TGTGCCATCAGAGGGACTAGCGGGAACCAAGAGACCCAGTACTTC.

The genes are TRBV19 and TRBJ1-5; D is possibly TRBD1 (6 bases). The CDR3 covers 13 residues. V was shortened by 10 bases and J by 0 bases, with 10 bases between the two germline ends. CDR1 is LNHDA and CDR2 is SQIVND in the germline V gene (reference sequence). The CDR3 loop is CAIGGSSNQPQHF. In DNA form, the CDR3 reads TGTGCCATTGGGGGCAGTAGCAATCAGCCCCAGCATTTT.

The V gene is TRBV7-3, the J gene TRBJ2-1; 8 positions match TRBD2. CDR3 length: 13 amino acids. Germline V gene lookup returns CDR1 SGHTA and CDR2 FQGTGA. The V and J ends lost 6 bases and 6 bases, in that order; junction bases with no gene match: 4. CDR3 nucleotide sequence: TGTGCCAGCAGGCAAACTAGCGGCAATGAGCAGTTCTTC. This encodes CASRQTSGNEQFF.

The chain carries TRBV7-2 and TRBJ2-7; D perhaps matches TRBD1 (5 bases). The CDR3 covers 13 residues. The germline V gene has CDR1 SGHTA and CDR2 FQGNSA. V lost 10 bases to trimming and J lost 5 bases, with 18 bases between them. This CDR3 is CATRPSGLDEQYF. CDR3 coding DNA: TGTGCCACCCGCCCCTCAGGGCTGGACGAGCAGTACTTC.

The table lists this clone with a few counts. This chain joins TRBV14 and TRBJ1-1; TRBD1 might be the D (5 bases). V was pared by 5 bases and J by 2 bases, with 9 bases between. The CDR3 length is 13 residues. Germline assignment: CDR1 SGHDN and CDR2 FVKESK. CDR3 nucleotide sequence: TGTGCCAGCAGCGCACAGGTAAACACTGAAGCTTTCTTT. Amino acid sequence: CASSAQVNTEAFF.

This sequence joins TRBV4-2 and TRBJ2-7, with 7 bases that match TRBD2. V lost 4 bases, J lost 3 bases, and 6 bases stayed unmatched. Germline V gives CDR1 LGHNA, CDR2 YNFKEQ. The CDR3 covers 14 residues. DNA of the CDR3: TGTGCCAGCAGCCCGCGGGAGTCGGGCTACGAGCAGTACTTC. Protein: CASSPRESGYEQYF.

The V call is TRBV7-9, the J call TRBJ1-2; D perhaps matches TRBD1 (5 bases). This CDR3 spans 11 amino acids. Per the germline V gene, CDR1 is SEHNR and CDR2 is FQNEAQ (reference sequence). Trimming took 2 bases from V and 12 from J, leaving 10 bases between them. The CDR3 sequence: CASSLQGSNTF. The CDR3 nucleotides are TGTGCCAGCAGCTTACAGGGCTCGAACACCTTC. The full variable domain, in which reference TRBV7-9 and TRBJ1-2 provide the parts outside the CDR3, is DTGVSQNPRHKITKRGQNVTFRCDPISEHNRLYWYRQTLGQGPEFLTYFQNEAQLEKSRLLSDRFSAERPKGSFSTLEIQRTEQGDSAMYLCASSLQGSNTFGSGTRLTVV.

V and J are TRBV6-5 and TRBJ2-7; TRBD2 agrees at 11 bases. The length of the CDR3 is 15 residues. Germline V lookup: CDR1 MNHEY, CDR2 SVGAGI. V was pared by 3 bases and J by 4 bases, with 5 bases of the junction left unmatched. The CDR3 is CASSYSGRAGYEQYF. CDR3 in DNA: TGTGCCAGCAGTTATAGCGGGAGGGCCGGGTACGAGCAGTACTTC.

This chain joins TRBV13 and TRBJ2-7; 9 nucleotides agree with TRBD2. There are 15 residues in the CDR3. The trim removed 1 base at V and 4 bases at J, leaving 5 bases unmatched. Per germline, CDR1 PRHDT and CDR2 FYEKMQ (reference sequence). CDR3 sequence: CASSLVSGRGYEQYF. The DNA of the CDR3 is TGTGCCAGCAGCTTAGTTAGCGGGAGAGGGTACGAGCAGTACTTC.

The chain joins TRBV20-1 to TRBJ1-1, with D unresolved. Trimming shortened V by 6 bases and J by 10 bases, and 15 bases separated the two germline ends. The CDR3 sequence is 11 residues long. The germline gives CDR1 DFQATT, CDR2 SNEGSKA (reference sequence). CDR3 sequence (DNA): TGCAGTGCCACTCTCCTTGGCGGAGCTTTCTTT. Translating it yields CSATLLGGAFF.

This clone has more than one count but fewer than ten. This CDR3 reads CASSTGTGIYYEQYF. Written as DNA, the CDR3 is TGCGCCAGCAGCACAGGGACAGGGATCTACTACGAGCAGTACTTC. The rearrangement joins TRBV5-1 to TRBJ2-7, with 9 bases identical to TRBD1. The CDR3 is made up of 15 amino acids. CDR1 and CDR2 from the germline V gene are SGHRS and YFSETQ. V shed 4 bases, J shed 3 bases, and the junction held 8 bases outside the gene matches.

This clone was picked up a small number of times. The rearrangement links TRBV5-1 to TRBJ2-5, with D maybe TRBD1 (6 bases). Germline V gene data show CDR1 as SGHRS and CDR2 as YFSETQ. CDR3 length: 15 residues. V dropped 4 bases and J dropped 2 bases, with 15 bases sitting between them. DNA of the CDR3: TGCGCCAGCAGCCCCCAAGGACAGTTACAAGAGACCCAGTACTTC. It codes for CASSPQGQLQETQYF.

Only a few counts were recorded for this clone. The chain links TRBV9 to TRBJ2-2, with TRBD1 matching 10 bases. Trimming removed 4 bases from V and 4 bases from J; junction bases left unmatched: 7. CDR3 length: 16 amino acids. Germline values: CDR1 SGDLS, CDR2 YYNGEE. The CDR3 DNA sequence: TGTGCCAGCAGCCCCCCCGGGACAGGGGTCACCGGGGAGCTGTTTTTT. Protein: CASSPPGTGVTGELFF.

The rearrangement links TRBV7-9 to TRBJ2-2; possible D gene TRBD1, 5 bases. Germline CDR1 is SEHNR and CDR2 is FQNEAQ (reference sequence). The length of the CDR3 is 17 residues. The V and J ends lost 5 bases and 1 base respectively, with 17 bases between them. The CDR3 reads CASSVGYQTVNTGELFF. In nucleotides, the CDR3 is TGTGCCAGCAGCGTGGGATACCAGACAGTGAACACCGGGGAGCTGTTTTTT. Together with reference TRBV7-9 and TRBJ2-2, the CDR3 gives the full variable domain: DTGVSQNPRHKITKRGQNVTFRCDPISEHNRLYWYRQTLGQGPEFLTYFQNEAQLEKSRLLSDRFSAERPKGSFSTLEIQRTEQGDSAMYLCASSVGYQTVNTGELFFGEGSRLTVL.

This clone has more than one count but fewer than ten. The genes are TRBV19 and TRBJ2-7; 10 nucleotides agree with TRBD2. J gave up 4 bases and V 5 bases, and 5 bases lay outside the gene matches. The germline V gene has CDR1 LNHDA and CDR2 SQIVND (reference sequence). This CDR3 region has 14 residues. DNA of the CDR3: TGTGCCAGTAGTGCCGGACTAGCGGTATACGAGCAGTACTTC. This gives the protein CASSAGLAVYEQYF.

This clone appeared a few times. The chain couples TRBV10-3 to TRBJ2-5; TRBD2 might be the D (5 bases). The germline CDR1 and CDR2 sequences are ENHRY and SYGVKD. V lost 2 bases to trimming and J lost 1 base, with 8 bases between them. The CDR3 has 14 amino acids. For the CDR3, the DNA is TGTGCCATCAGTGAGCGGGGTGTCCAAGAGACCCAGTACTTC. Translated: CAISERGVQETQYF.

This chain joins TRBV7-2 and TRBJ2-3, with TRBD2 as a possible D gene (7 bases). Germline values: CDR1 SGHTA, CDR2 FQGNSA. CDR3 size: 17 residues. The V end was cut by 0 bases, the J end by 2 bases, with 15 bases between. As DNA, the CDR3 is TGTGCCAGCAGCTTAGCGAATGGGGCGGGGGCCACAGATACGCAGTATTTT. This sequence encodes CASSLANGAGATDTQYF.

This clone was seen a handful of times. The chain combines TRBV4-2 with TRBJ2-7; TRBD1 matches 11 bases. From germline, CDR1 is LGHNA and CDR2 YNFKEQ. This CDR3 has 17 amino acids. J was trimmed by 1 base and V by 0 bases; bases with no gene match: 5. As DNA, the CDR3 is TGTGCCAGCAGCCAAGATATGTGGGACAGGGGGTCCTACGAGCAGTACTTC. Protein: CASSQDMWDRGSYEQYF.